This T cell receptor (beta chain) was identified in a study of regulatory T cells in long-lasting Graves disease (dated by TCRdb to the early 2020s). For the study in its entirety: Patients with newly diagnosed Graves' disease had been on antithyroid drugs for under 3 months. Persistent Graves' disease patients were compared with newly diagnosed Graves' disease patients by peripheral blood TCR sequencing and RNA sequencing. The study was conducted in China and was registered as a clinical trial. A total of some 35 samples underwent TCR sequencing, from roughly 13 patients with persistent Graves' disease and 20 patients with newly diagnosed Graves' disease.

This clonotype showed up many times. Its antigen has not been determined. The sample holds no much larger clone one base away, and base qualities are not on file. Library preparation used multiplex PCR. TCRdb names Illumina HiSeq 4000 as the instrument used. TCR beta libraries were built with iRepertoire HTBI primers and Arm-PCR amplification of CDR3 regions. Before sequencing, the PCR products underwent gel purification. The authors' analysis ran thus. A total of fewer than 80 TRBV and more than twelve TRBJ segments were identified across samples and were used for gene usage analysis of CDR3 amino acid clonotypes. COPE and FqMerger were used to merge the filtered high-quality paired reads into contigs. BLAST was used to align contigs to the IMGT TRBV, TRBD and TRBJ reference genes, and CDR3 was defined following IMGT. Any clonotype with a frequency above 0.1% was counted as a highly expanded clone. Shannon entropy was used to measure repertoire diversity, and the Gini coefficient was used to measure V-J evenness. A clonotype was considered public if more than one individual shared it. TCRdb reprocessed the public reads (quality trimming at Q25 with fastp, clone calling with MiXCR) and kept in-frame beta chains. Each CDR3 protein gets just one entry, which takes the most common genes and DNA from the rows behind it. TCRdb's processing, not the authors' own work, is the source of the V and J calls. Across this sample there are hundreds of thousands of distinct CDR3 sequences, with 16% seen only once. 25% to 30% of the sample comes from the top ten.

This specimen's time point label, per the study, means: newly diagnosed GD, antithyroid drugs for less than 3 months. RNA was extracted from PBMCs in TRIzol for both TCR sequencing and RNA sequencing. Graves' disease was diagnosed according to American Thyroid Association guidelines. Recruitment of patients was carried out at an endocrinology department in Xi'an, China. Each patient gave about 10 milliliters of peripheral blood, collected in an EDTA anticoagulant tube. Ficoll Paque Plus density gradient separation was used to isolate PBMCs, and no further T cell sorting was performed. An Agilent 2100 Bioanalyzer and agarose gel were used to assess RNA quality, and a NanoDrop 2000 was used to measure RNA concentration. V is cut by 1 base and J by 3 bases, and the space between the germline ends is 10 bases. CDR1 and CDR2 (SGHTA, FQGNSA) derive from the germline V gene. The CDR3 numbers 14 residues from cysteine through phenylalanine. This entry keeps only the CDR3 DNA: 42 bases, framed from base 1.

Study-wide findings and limitations: Persistent patients shared more public clonotypes among themselves (2,741) than newly diagnosed patients did (more than 950). TRBV28, TRBJ1-2 and TRBJ2-5 were preferentially used in persistent disease, while TRBV20-1 and TRBJ2-1 were favored in newly diagnosed disease. Only the TCR beta chain was sequenced and analyzed. Peripheral blood alone was examined, since thyroid tissue, which constituted the primary lesion, could not be accessed. Compared with newly diagnosed patients, persistent Graves' disease patients had lower TCR Shannon entropy and fewer highly expanded clones, which suggests clonal expansion. As a limitation, the authors acknowledged that the small sample size may reduce accuracy.

These same records also appear under a second study, on T cells in Graves' hyperthyroidism and ophthalmopathy. Looking at the second paper: Stable Graves' hyperthyroidism was defined as the absence of progression to ophthalmopathy over 18 months of follow-up. The hyperthyroidism patients were between 18 and 65 years old and newly diagnosed, with a disease duration of less than 2 months. Exclusion was applied to patients with uncontrolled infections, other autoimmune diseases, pregnancy or lactation. Diagnoses were established on the basis of clinical symptoms, serum thyroxine and TRAb, thyroid ultrasound, and orbital computed tomography. For the first round of RT-PCR on the TCR CDR3, the HTBI primer set was used together with the Qiagen OneStep RT-PCR kit. Most expanded thyroid clonotypes (frequency above 0.001) were also found in blood, which suggests that blood repertoires may mirror thyroid immune responses. Ophthalmopathy was separated from stable hyperthyroidism by a 13 V-J signature model, with roughly 88% sensitivity and approximately 81% specificity obtained in cross-validation and 80%/75% obtained in testing. During validation, the model predicted progression to ophthalmopathy a median of roughly six months ahead of onset, with approximately 71% sensitivity and roughly 75% specificity. A discovery cohort of 95 to 100 patients, 43 with Graves' ophthalmopathy and about 58 with stable Graves' hyperthyroidism, was used to find distinguishing TCR V-J signatures. Prospective prediction of ophthalmopathy was tested in an independent validation cohort consisting of about 20 hyperthyroidism patients and approximately 16 patients who later progressed to ophthalmopathy. The approximately 98 discovery patients were randomly divided into training and test sets at a 7:3 ratio. In roughly six Graves' hyperthyroidism patients, the study also compared T-cell repertoires from thyroid tissue with T-cell repertoires from blood. Once sampling was done, hyperthyroidism patients were given methimazole at a starting dose of 30 mg daily, whereas ophthalmopathy patients were given high-dose intravenous methylprednisolone. A second multiplex PCR round built the libraries, followed by size selection and purification. The libraries were sequenced on an Illumina HiSeq2000 using paired-end 100 bp reads. SOAPnuke was used to process the raw data, with reads discarded if the reads contained adapters or uncalled bases, had a mean Phred below 15, or lacked an exact constant-primer or identifier match. High-quality paired reads were merged using COPE v1.2.5, and each unique nucleotide sequence was defined as a clonotype. MiTCR v1.1 was used to align clonotypes to the IMGT TRBV, TRBD and TRBJ reference segments. Analysis was restricted to V-J combinations with a frequency above 0.0001, which covered 99% to 99.2% of repertoires. A TCS score was defined as the ratio between F50 (clonal expansion) and ExV (chaos), using BLOSUM62-based TCRdist between CDR3 peptides within each V-J. Welch's t-statistics and random forest reduced fewer than 550 V-J features to roughly 13, which were used in a naive Bayes classifier (R e1071). No statistical method was used to set the sample size in advance, and investigators knew the group allocation. The paper reports TCR Vbeta CDR3 sequencing of roughly 140 peripheral blood samples: approximately 41 ophthalmopathy, some 80 hyperthyroidism and approximately 17 progressor patients.

The sequences come from peripheral blood mononuclear cells (PBMCs), collected at new diagnosis, from a patient treated with antithyroid drugs. The clonotype comes from a man aged 40-49 years with Graves disease. Donor details come from another sample of the same person, matched by shared clones. The rearranged chain carries TRBV7-2 and TRBJ2-7; a confident D gene designation cannot be given. The sequenced DNA: TGTGCCAGCAGCTTAGATGGCGGATACTACGAGCAGTACTTC. This gives the protein CASSLDGGYYEQYF.